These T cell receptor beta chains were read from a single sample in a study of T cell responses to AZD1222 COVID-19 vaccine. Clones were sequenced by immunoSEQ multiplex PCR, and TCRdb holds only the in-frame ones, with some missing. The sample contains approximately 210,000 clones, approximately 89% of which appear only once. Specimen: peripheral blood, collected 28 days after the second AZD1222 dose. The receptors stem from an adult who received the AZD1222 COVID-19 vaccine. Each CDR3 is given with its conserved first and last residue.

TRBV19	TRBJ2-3	CASSIGLAGGDTQYF
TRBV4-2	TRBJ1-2	CASSQPGQPHGYTF
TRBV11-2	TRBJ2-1	CASSSRGGRISYNEQFF
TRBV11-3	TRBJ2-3	CASSEDYTGDTQYF
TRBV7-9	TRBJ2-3	CASSLAGGPSDTQYF
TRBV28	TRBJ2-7	CASSFSLTYEQYF
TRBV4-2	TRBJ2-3	CASSLDRVTDTQYF
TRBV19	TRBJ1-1	CASRWQGVVNTEAFF
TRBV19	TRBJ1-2	CASSMNNRAGDGYTF
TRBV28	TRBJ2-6	CASSPHAGRASGANVLTF
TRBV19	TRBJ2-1	CASSRDGESNEQFF
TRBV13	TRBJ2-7	CASSSPGTGVYEQYF
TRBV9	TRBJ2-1	CASSVGSSGSYNEQFF
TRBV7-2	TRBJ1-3	CASSFDRGTIYF
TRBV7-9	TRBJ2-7	CASSTGPAAEQYF
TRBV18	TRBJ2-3	CASSPSREFTDTQYF
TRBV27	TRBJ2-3	CASRREPRSTDTQYF
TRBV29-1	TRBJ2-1	CSVEKQGYGHNEQFF
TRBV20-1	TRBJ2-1	CSASGLADYNEQFF
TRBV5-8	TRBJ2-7	CASSLWSIRDEQYF
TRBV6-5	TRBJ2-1	CAGMKQLWADEQFF
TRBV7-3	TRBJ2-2	CASSLSLSSTGELFF
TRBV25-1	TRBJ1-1	CASRGWTEAFF
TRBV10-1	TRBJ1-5	CASNPRVRGQPQHF
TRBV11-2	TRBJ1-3	CASSFTHSGNTIYF
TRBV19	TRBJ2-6	CASSREFSGANVLTF
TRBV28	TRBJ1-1	CASIINTEAFF
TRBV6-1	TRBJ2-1	CASSEGSASYNEQFF
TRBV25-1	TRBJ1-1	CASSENRGGTEAFF
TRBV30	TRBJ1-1	CAWTKNTMNTEAFF
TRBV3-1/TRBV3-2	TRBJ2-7	CASTSGAGASYEQYF
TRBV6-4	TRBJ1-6	CASRKEHRQGLRRNSPLHF
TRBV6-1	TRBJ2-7	CASSESPGLGYEQYF
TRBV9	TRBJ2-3	CASSVMGSDTQYF
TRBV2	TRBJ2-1	CASSEASDRGTYNEQFF
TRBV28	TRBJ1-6	CASSVINSPLHF
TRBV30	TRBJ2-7	CAWSQGFGEQYF
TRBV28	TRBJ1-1	CASSSTRGNTEAFF